The clone carrying this T cell receptor beta chain appeared many times. What it binds is not known. The sample originates from a study of T cells after yellow fever vaccination. Template switching by 5'RACE produced TCR cDNA, adding a universal primer site and UMIs. Via MiXCR, TCRdb re-called the 5' RACE reads, giving one row per CDR3 protein. This sample has around 350,000 distinct CDR3 sequences; 6.2% occur once, and the top ten carry roughly 15%. Study outcomes and limitations: Reappearance after the booster was observed for most primary-vaccination clones (roughly 97% CD4, approximately 90% CD8). The presence of abundant clonotypes contaminating from the bulk population was possible in FACS-sorted repertoires.

V lost 4 bases, J lost 2 bases, and 10 bases lay in between. The CDR3 consists of 13 residues. The germline CDR1 and CDR2 sequences are SGHDT and YYEEEE. The chain couples TRBV5-6 to TRBJ2-7; no definite D call. The receptor was derived from a young man who received the YFV17D yellow fever vaccine. The source material was PBMCs, sampled 5 days after the yellow fever booster vaccination. CDR3 nucleotide sequence: TGTGCCAGCAGCCCGGAGCTGGCCTACGAGCAGTACTTC. Protein product: CASSPELAYEQYF. The variable domain in full, completed from reference TRBV5-6 and TRBJ2-7, reads DAGVTQSPTHLIKTRGQQVTLRCSPKSGHDTVSWYQQALGQGPQFIFQYYEEEERQRGNFPDRFSGHQFPNYSSELNVNALLLGDSALYLCASSPELAYEQYFGPGTRLTVT.